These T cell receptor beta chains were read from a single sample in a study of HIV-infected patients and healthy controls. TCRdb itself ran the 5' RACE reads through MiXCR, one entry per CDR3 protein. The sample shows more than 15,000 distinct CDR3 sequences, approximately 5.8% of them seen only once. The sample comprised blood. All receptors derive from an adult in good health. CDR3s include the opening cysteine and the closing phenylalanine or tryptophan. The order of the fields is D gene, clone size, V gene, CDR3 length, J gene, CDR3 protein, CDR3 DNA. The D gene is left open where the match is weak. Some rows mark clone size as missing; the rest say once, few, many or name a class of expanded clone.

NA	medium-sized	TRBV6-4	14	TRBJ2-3	CASSEGQGADTQYF	TGTGCCAGCAGTGAAGGGCAGGGCGCAGATACGCAGTATTTT
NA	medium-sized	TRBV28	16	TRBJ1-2	CASYPFRLRTYYGYTF	TGTGCCAGCTACCCTTTCCGGTTACGGACCTACTATGGCTACACCTTC
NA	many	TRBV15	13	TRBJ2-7	CATSNGLGYEQYF	TGTGCCACCAGCAATGGACTGGGCTACGAGCAGTACTTC
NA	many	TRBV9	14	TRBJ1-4	CASSVSAGNEKLFF	TGTGCCAGCAGCGTATCGGCAGGGAATGAAAAACTGTTTTTT
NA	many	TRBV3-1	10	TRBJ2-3	CASGTDTQYF	TGTGCCAGCGGCACAGATACGCAGTATTTT
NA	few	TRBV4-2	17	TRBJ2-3	CASSQGIVAEMSDTQYF	TGTGCCAGCAGCCAAGGAATCGTAGCTGAGATGTCAGATACGCAGTATTTT
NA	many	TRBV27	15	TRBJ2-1	CASSLGSPAYNEQFF	TGTGCCAGCAGTTTAGGGAGTCCTGCTTACAATGAGCAGTTCTTC
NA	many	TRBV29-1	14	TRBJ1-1	CSVDPRGHLTEAFF	TGCAGCGTTGATCCCAGGGGCCACCTCACTGAAGCTTTCTTT
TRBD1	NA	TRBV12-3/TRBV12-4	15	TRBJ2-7	CASSKTGTVGHEQYF	TGTGCCAGCAGCAAAACCGGGACAGTGGGCCACGAGCAGTACTTC
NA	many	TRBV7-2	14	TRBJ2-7	CASSSRTFTYEQYF	TGTGCCAGCAGCTCTAGGACATTTACCTACGAGCAGTACTTC
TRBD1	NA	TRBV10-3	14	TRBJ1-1	CAIRGDRGFTGAFF	TGTGCCATCAGGGGGGACAGGGGGTTTACTGGAGCTTTCTTT
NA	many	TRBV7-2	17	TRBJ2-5	CASSSQRTGTSLETQYF	TGTGCCAGCAGCTCTCAACGAACCGGGACCAGCCTAGAGACCCAGTACTTC
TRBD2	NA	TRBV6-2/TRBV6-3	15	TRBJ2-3	CASSSFGGTRDTQYF	TGTGCCAGCAGTTCCTTTGGAGGGACTAGGGATACGCAGTATTTT
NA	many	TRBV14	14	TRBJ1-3	CASSQDTSGNTIYF	TGTGCCAGCAGCCAAGACACATCTGGAAACACCATATATTTT
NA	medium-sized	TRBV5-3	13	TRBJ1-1	CARSLTVNTEAFF	TGTGCCAGAAGCTTGACAGTGAACACTGAAGCTTTCTTT
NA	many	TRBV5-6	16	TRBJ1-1	CASSQKNRGGNTEAFF	TGTGCCAGCAGCCAGAAGAATAGGGGTGGGAACACTGAAGCTTTCTTT
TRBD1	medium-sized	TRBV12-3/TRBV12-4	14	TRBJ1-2	CASSLNRGTYGYTF	TGTGCCAGCAGTTTAAACAGGGGGACCTATGGCTACACCTTC
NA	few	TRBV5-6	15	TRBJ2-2	CASSLRGGNTGELFF	TGTGCCAGCAGCTTACGGGGAGGGAACACCGGGGAGCTGTTTTTT
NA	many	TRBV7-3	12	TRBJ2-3	CASSQDTDTQYF	TGTGCCAGCAGCCAAGACACAGATACGCAGTATTTT
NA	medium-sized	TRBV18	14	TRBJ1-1	CASSIDQGNTEAFF	TGTGCCAGCTCAATAGATCAGGGGAACACTGAAGCTTTCTTT
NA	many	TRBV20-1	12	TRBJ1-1	CSARGGVTEAFF	TGCAGTGCTAGAGGAGGGGTCACTGAAGCTTTCTTT
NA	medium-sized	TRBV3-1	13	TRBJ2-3	CATTRGGADTQYF	TGTGCCACTACAAGGGGGGGCGCAGATACGCAGTATTTT
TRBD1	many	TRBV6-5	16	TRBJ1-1	CASSTGTGGTGTEAFF	TGTGCCAGCAGTACCGGGACAGGGGGGACGGGGACTGAAGCTTTCTTT
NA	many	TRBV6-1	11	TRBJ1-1	CASSEPSRFFF	TGTGCCAGCAGTGAACCATCGCGGTTTTTCTTT
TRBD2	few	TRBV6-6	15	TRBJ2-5	CASSYSLAGMETQYF	TGTGCCAGCAGTTACTCACTAGCGGGGATGGAGACCCAGTACTTC
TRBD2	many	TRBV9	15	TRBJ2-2	CASSVGAGVTGELFF	TGTGCCAGCAGCGTTGGCGCGGGGGTTACCGGGGAGCTGTTTTTT
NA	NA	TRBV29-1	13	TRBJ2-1	CSVGGAGSDEQFF	TGCAGCGTTGGGGGGGCAGGGTCCGATGAGCAGTTCTTC
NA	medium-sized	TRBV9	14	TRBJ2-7	CASSVEDSAYEQYF	TGTGCCAGCAGCGTAGAGGACAGTGCCTACGAGCAGTACTTC
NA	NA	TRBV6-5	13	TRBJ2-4	CASRFEGQSIQYF	TGTGCCAGCAGATTCGAGGGGCAGAGCATTCAGTACTTC
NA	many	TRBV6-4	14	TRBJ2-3	CASSDSSRADTQYF	TGTGCCAGCAGTGACTCAAGCCGCGCAGATACGCAGTATTTT
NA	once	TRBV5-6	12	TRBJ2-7	CASSLVSYEQYF	TGTGCCAGCAGCTTGGTCAGCTACGAGCAGTACTTC
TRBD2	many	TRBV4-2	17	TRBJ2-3	CASSQEMQRGGADTQYF	TGTGCCAGCAGCCAAGAGATGCAGCGGGGGGGGGCAGATACGCAGTATTTT
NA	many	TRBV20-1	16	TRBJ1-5	CSARLRTAGQNKPQHF	TGCAGTGCTAGACTAAGGACCGCGGGACAAAACAAACCCCAGCATTTT
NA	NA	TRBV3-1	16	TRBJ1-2	CASSQGAGAGNYGYTF	TGTGCCAGCAGCCAAGGCGCTGGGGCCGGGAACTATGGCTACACCTTC
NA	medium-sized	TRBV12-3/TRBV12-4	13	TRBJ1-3	CASSFTTRNTIYF	TGTGCCAGCAGTTTTACGACGCGAAACACCATATATTTT
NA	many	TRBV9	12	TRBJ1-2	CASSPWTDRYTF	TGTGCCAGCAGCCCATGGACAGACCGCTACACCTTC
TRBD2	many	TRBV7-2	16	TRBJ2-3	CASSSTSGVSTDTQYF	TGTGCCAGCAGCTCAACTAGCGGGGTTAGCACAGATACGCAGTATTTT
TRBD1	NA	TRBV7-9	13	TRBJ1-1	CASSDRGDTEAFF	TGTGCCAGCAGCGACAGGGGGGACACTGAAGCTTTCTTT
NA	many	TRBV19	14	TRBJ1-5	CASKDRDFNQPQHF	TGTGCCAGTAAAGACAGAGACTTCAATCAGCCCCAGCATTTT
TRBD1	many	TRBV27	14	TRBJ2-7	CASSYRDSSYEQYF	TGTGCCAGCAGCTACAGGGACAGCTCCTACGAGCAGTACTTC
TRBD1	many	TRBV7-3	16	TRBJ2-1	CASSLSGRGSYNEQFF	TGTGCCAGCAGCTTATCGGGCAGGGGGTCCTACAATGAGCAGTTCTTC
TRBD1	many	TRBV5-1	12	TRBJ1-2	CASRRDRDGYTF	TGCGCCAGCAGGAGAGACAGGGATGGCTACACCTTC
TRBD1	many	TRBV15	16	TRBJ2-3	CATSRMTGQDADTQYF	TGTGCCACCAGCAGAATGACAGGGCAGGATGCAGATACGCAGTATTTT
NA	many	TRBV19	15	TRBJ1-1	CASSISLSANTEAFF	TGTGCCAGTAGTATAAGCTTGTCAGCGAACACTGAAGCTTTCTTT
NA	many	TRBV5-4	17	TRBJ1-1	CASSKKPGGLLVEGAFF	TGTGCCAGCAGCAAGAAGCCGGGGGGTCTCCTCGTGGAAGGAGCTTTCTTT
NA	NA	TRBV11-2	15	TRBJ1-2	CASSLAAGYNYGYTF	TGTGCCAGCAGCTTGGCAGCAGGGTACAATTATGGCTACACCTTC
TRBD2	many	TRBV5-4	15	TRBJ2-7	CASSLGAGGRYEQYF	TGTGCCAGCAGCTTGGGGGCGGGGGGACGGTACGAGCAGTACTTC
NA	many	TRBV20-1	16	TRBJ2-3	CSAPLRVPTSTDTQYF	TGCAGTGCCCCCCTCAGGGTACCAACCAGCACAGATACGCAGTATTTT
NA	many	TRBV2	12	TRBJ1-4	CASSEEDEKLFF	TGTGCCAGCAGTGAAGAAGACGAAAAACTGTTTTTT
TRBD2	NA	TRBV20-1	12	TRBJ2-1	CSASSLAGGQFF	TGCAGTGCTAGTTCGCTGGCGGGGGGGCAGTTCTTC
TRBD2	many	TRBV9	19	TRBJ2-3	CASSPPGLAGALSTDTQYF	TGTGCCAGCAGCCCCCCTGGACTAGCGGGGGCCCTAAGCACAGATACGCAGTATTTT